The 2 T cell receptor beta chains listed next were all sequenced from one sample in a study of Graves' ophthalmopathy and Graves' hyperthyroidism. Amplifying from RNA transcripts, the study obtained TCR beta CDR3 regions. The first-round RT-PCR employed HTBI primers together with the Qiagen OneStep RT-PCR kit. A multiplex PCR was then performed as the second round. TCRdb fed the multiplex PCR reads into MiXCR, producing one record per CDR3 protein. Of 900,000 to 1,200,000 distinct CDR3 sequences in the sample, 35% to 40% are singletons; the top ten hold around 10%. The source material was peripheral blood or thyroid tissue (not recorded which). Receptors were obtained from an adult man with Graves' hyperthyroidism.

The chain couples TRBV20-1 to TRBJ2-7, with TRBD1 matching 9 bases. The CDR3 loop spans 13 amino acids. The V and J ends lost 6 bases and 5 bases, in that order; junction bases with no gene match: 8. CDR1 and CDR2 from the germline V gene are DFQATT and SNEGSKA (reference sequence). Here the CDR3 DNA reads TGCAGTGCCCCGAACAGGGGGCACAACGAGCAGTACTTC. This sequence encodes CSAPNRGHNEQYF.

V usage is TRBV2 and J usage is TRBJ2-7; TRBD1 matches at 10 bases. The CDR3 has 15 amino acids. The germline V gene encodes CDR1 SNHLY and CDR2 FYNNEI. J lost 2 bases, V lost 8 bases, and 9 bases had no gene match. This chain's CDR3 is CASGQDRGITYEQYF. The CDR3 DNA reads as TGTGCCAGCGGCCAGGACAGGGGGATTACCTACGAGCAGTACTTC.